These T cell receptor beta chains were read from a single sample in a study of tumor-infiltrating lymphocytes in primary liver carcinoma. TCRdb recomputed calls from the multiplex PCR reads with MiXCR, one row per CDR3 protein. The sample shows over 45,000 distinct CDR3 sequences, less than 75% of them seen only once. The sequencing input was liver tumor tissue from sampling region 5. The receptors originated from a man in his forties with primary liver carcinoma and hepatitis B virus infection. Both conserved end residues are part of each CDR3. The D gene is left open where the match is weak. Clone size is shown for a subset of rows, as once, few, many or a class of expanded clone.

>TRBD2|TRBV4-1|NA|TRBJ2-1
CASSHLGLAGKLVGHNEQFF
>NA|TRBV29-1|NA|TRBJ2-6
CSVATGTVANVLTF
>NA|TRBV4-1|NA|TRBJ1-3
CTSSQDHGAWRNTIYF
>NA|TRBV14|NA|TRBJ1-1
CPSSQDLAEAFF
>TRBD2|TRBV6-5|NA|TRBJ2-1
CASRPRGLAGNERFF
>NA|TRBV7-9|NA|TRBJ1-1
CANSSSGDTEAFF
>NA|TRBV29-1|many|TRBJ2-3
CSVGPPGTDTQYF
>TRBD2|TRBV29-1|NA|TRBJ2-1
CSVAISGLYNEQFF
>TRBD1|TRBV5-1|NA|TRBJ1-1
CASSQETGGGGNTEVFF
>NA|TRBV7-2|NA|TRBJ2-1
CASSLIWEGDEQFF
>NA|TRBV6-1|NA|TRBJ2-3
CASHLLVGGTDRQYF
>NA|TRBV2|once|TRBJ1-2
CASGECYGYTF
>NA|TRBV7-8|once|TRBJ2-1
CATRRTPSSSYTEQFF
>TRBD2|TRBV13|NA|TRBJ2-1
CASRLAGGKNEQFF